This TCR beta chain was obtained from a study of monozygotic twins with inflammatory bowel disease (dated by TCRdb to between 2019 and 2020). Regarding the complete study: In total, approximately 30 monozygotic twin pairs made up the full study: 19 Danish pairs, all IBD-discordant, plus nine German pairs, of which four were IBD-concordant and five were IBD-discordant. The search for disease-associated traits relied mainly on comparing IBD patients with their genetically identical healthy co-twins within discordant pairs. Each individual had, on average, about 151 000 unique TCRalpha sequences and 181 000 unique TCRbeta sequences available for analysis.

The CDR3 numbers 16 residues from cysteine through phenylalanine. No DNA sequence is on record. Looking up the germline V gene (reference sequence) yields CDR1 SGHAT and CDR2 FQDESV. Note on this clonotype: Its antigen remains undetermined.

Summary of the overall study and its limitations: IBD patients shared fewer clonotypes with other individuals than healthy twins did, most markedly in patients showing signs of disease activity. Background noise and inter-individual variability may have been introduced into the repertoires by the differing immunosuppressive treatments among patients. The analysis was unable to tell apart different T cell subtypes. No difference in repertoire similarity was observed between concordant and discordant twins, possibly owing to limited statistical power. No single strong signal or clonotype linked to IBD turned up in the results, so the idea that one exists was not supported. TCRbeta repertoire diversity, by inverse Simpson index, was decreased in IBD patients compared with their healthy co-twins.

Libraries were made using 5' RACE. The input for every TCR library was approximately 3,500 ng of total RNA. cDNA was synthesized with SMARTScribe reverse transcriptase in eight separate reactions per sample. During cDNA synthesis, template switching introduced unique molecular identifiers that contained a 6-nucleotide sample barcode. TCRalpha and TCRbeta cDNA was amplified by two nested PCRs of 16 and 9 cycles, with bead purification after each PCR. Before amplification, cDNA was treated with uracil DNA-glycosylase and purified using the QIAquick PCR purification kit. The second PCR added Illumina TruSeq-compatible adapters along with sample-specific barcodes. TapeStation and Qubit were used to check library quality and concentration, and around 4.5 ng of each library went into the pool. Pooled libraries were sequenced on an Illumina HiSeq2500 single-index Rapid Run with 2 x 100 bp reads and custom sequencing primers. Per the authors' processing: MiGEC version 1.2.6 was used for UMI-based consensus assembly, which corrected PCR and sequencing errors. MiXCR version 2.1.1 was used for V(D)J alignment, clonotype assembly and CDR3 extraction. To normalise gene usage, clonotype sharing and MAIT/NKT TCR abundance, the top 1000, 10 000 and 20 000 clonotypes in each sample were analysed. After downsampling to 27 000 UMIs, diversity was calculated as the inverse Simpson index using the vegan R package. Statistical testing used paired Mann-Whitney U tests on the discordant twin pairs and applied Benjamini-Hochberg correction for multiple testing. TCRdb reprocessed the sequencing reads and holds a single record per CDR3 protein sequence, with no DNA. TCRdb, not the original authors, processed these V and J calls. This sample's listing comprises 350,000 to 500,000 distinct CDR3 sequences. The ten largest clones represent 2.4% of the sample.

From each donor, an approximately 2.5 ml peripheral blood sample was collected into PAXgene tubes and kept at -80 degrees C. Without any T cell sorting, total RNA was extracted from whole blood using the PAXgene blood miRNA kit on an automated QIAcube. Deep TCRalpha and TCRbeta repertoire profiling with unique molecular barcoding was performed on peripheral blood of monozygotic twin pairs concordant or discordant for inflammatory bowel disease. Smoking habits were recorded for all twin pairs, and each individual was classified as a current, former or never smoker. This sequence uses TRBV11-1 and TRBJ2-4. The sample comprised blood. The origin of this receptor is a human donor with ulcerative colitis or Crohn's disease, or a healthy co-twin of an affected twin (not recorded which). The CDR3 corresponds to CASSSPLVESKNIQYF.